This TCR beta chain emerged from a study of cytomegalovirus exposure and HLA in healthy donors. Overall study results and limits: A later analysis linked about 17,000 TCR beta sequences to HLA alleles at 0.05 false discovery rate. Earlier analysis yielded a pattern in which most TCR beta V segments were productive about 90% or about 30% of the time. Cytomegalovirus status was reportedly diagnosed by the classifier with high specificity and sensitivity.

Though nominally healthy at sampling, donors likely had unrecorded immune exposures. Vbeta (60) and Jbeta (13) primers were used in the PCR. Sequenced by immunoSEQ multiplex PCR; TCRdb stores in-frame clones only, minus some. This sample yields approximately 130,000 clones, of which roughly 84% are seen a single time; less than 3.5% belongs to the top ten. To note about this clone: Its antigen is undetermined.

The sample taken for sequencing was PBMCs. The clonotype comes from a man aged 45-65 years in good health and CMV-seronegative.

The CDR3 sequence is CASSRTGVHTEAFF. CDR3 nucleotide sequence: TGTGCCAGCAGTCGGACAGGGGTCCACACTGAAGCTTTCTTT. The chain is built from TRBV6-6 and TRBJ1-1; 9 nucleotides align to TRBD1. The trim removed 5 bases at V and 3 bases at J, leaving 4 bases unmatched. Germline-derived CDR1 and CDR2 are MNHNY and SVGAGI (reference sequence). The CDR3 is made up of 14 amino acids.